This T cell receptor beta chain was sequenced in a study of CD8 T cells in Susac syndrome. In blood CD8+ and CD4+ T cells, TCR beta underwent sequencing. The multiple sclerosis controls, all treatment-naive patients, had relapsing-remitting disease that was stable or active. Negative isolation was used for CD8+ and CD4+ T cells, and FACS enrichment was applied to TEMRA cells. RNA totalling about 0.45 to 1 ug underwent reverse transcription with random hexamers. A multiplex approach, immunoSEQ multiplex PCR, amplified TCR beta CDR3 across 54 Vbeta and 13 Jbeta. TCRdb reprocessed the immunoSEQ multiplex PCR reads with MiXCR, giving one entry per CDR3 protein. The data show about 180,000 distinct CDR3 sequences, approximately 95% seen once. Per the germline V gene, CDR1 is SEHNR and CDR2 is FQNEAQ (reference sequence). This CDR3 spans 15 amino acids. The junction had 3 bases not matched to a gene; V was cut back by 3 bases and J by 1 base.

The source material was CD8+ T cells from PBMCs. This TCR came from a human donor with multiple sclerosis. The chain has TRBV7-9 and TRBJ2-7, with 10 positions matching TRBD2. The CDR3, as DNA: TGTGCCAGCAGCTTCGGGACTAGCGCGTCCTACGAGCAGTACTTC. It encodes CASSFGTSASYEQYF.